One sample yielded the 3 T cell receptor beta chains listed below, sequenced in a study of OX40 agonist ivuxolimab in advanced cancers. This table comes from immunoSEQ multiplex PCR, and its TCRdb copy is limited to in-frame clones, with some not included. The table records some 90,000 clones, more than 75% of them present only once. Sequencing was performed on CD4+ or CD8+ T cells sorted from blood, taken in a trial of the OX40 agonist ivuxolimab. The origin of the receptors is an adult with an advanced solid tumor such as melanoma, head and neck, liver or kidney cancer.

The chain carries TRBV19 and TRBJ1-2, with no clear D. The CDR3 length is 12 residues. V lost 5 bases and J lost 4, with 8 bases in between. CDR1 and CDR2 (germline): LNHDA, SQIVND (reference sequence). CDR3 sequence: CASSVVGYGYTF. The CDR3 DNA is TGTGCCAGTAGTGTGGTGGGCTATGGCTACACCTTC.

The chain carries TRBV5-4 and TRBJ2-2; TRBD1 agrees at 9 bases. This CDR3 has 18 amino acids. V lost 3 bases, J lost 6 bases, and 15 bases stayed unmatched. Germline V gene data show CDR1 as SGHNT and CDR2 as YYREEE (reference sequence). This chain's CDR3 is CASSSGTGKFRGAGELFF. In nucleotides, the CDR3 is TGTGCCAGCAGCTCCGGGACAGGGAAATTCCGAGGTGCCGGGGAGCTGTTTTTT.

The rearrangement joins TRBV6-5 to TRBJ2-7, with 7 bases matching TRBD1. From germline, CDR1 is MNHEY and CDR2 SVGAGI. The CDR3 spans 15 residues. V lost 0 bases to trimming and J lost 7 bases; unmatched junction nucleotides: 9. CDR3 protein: CASSYSNNRGEEQYF. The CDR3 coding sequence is TGTGCCAGCAGTTACTCGAATAACAGGGGAGAGGAGCAGTACTTC.